The TCR beta chain under discussion was sequenced for a study of T cell repertoires in cytomegalovirus infection. About the research overall: It was the public TCR beta signatures that indicated both CMV infection and matching HLA type.

TCRdb re-called the reads with MiXCR, one entry per CDR3 protein. Of approximately 910,000 distinct CDR3 sequences in the sample, approximately 31% were seen once. General observations from the study: Cumulative public TCR beta family frequency identified carriers of CMV plus the relevant HLA.

This clonotype was seen repeatedly, ten times or more. Its antigen remains unidentified. This CDR3 region has 13 residues. Germline lookup yields CDR1 SGHTA and CDR2 FQGNSA. V was pared by 5 bases and J by 6 bases, with 11 bases between. The chain recombines TRBV7-2 with TRBJ1-5; a possible D gene is TRBD1 (6 bases). Sequencing was performed on cultured CD8+ T cells from PBMCs, taken from culture after CMV antigen stimulation. The receptor comes from a human donor in good health (CMV status not recorded). Some clones in this sample may be carry-over from other donors' samples. The CDR3 loop is CASSPTGIQPQHF. The DNA of the CDR3 is TGTGCCAGCAGCCCCACAGGGATTCAGCCCCAGCATTTT.